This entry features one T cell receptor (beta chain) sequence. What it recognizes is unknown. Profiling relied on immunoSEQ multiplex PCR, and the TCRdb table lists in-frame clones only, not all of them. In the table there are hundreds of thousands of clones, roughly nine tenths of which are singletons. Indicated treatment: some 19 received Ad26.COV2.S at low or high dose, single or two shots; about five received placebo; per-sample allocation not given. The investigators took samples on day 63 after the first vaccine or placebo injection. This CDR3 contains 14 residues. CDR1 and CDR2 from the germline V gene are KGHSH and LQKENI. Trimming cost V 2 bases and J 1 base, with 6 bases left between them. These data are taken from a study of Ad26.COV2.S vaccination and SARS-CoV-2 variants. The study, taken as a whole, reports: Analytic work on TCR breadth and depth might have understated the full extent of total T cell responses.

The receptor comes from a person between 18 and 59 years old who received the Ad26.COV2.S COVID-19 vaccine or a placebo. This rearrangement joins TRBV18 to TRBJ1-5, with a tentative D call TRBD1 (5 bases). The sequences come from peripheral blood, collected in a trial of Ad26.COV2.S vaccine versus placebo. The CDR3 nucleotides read TGTGCCAGCTCACCAGAGGGGAGCAATCAGCCCCAGCATTTT. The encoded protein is CASSPEGSNQPQHF. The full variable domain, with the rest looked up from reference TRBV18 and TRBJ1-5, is NAGVMQNPRHLVRRRGQEARLRCSPMKGHSHVYWYRQLPEEGLKFMVYLQKENIIDESGMPKERFSAEFPKEGPSILRIQQVVRGDSAAYFCASSPEGSNQPQHFGDGTRLSIL.